The clone carrying this T cell receptor (beta chain) has a handful of counts. As yet, its antigen is unknown. TCRdb called the 5' RACE reads again in MiXCR, with one record for every CDR3 protein. The sample has a few hundred thousand distinct CDR3 sequences, about 15% seen once; the top ten hold approximately 1%. Germline V CDR1 and CDR2: LGHNA, YSLEER. The CDR3 sequence is 14 residues long. Trimming at V came to 4 bases and at J to 4 bases, leaving 5 bases not matched to a gene. These data belong to a study of CD8 T cells in ankylosing spondylitis. Study results and caveats: Within ankylosing spondylitis blood, a TCR beta motif made up of under 10 highly homologous variants appeared to be characteristic. It was reported that disease-linked clones were significantly enriched in matched ankylosing spondylitis synovial fluid.

The sequenced material came from blood, either unsorted or a sorted T cell fraction (not recorded which). This receptor was obtained from a male donor with ankylosing spondylitis. The gene calls are TRBV4-3 and TRBJ1-1; the match to TRBD1 covers 8 bases. In DNA, the CDR3 is TGCGCCAGCAGCCGGGACAGGTGGGGCACTGAAGCTTTCTTT. Amino acids: CASSRDRWGTEAFF.